What follows describes a single T cell receptor (beta chain). The antigen remains undetermined. A much larger clone sits a single nucleotide away, making a read error possible. With iRepertoire HTBI primers and Arm-PCR of CDR3 regions, TCR beta libraries were built. In the original analysis: Under 75 TRBV and approximately 13 TRBJ segments were identified across samples. One entry per CDR3 protein, called by TCRdb with MiXCR from the multiplex PCR reads. Clone size and V and J calls follow TCRdb, not the original study. The sample records around 400,000 distinct CDR3 sequences, roughly a sixth being singletons. Time point of the sample: newly diagnosed GD, antithyroid drugs for less than 3 months. With RNA extracted from PBMCs as input, the TCR library was made. This sample is part of a study of regulatory T cells in long-lasting Graves disease. Points from the study as a whole: Possibly, accuracy suffered from the small sample size. Under persistent disease, TRBV28, TRBJ1-2 and TRBJ2-5 were used preferentially.

V lost 6 bases and J lost 6, with 17 bases in between. Germline V gene data show CDR1 as ENHRY and CDR2 as SYGVKD. This CDR3 spans 14 amino acids. The chain couples TRBV10-3 to TRBJ1-2; D remains unclear. The sequences come from peripheral blood mononuclear cells (PBMCs), collected at new diagnosis, from a patient treated with antithyroid drugs. This TCR came from a female donor with Graves disease. Here the CDR3 DNA reads TGTGCCATCAGGGAAGATATGGTTGGCAATGGCTACACCTTC. This sequence encodes CAIREDMVGNGYTF.